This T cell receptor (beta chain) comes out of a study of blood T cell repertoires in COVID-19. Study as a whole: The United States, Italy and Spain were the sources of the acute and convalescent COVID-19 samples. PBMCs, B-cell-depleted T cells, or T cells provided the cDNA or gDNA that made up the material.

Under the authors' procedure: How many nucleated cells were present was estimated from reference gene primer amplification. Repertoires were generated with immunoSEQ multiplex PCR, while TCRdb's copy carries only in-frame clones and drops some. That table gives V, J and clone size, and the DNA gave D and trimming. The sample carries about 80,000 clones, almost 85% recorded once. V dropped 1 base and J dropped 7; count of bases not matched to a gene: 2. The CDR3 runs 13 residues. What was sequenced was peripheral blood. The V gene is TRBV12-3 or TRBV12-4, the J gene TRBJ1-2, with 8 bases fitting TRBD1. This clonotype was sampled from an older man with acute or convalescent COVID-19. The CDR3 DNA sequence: TGTGCCAGCAGTTTAGGGACAGGGTTTGGCTACACCTTC. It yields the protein CASSLGTGFGYTF.